This T cell receptor (beta chain) was sequenced during a study of cytomegalovirus exposure and HLA in healthy donors. In the case of this clone: As yet, its antigen is unknown.

Germline CDR1 LNHDA, CDR2 SQIVND (reference sequence). The CDR3 is 16 residues long. Unmatched junction bases numbered 11, after V lost 7 bases and J lost 2 bases. The PCR employed 60 Vbeta primers together with 13 Jbeta primers. Sequencing used immunoSEQ multiplex PCR; TCRdb keeps in-frame clones, though not all of them. The table lists approximately 77,000 clones, roughly four fifths of them singletons. Findings and caveats of the study: Because they were indistinguishable, some V segments, including TRBV6-2 and TRBV6-3, were excluded.

The chain couples TRBV19 to TRBJ1-2; 9 bases agree with TRBD1. Sequencing was performed on PBMCs. This sequence was found in a middle-aged man in good health and CMV-seronegative. The CDR3 region is CASKKTGTGNNYGYTF. The CDR3, as DNA: TGTGCCAGTAAAAAGACCGGGACAGGGAACAACTATGGCTACACCTTC.